The 25 T cell receptor beta chains given below trace back to one sample, sequenced in a study of blood T cell repertoires in COVID-19. The method was immunoSEQ multiplex PCR; TCRdb's version includes in-frame clones alone and lacks a portion of them. The repertoire includes over 250,000 clones, 85% to 90% of them detected once, and 0.95% to 1% sits in the top ten. The specimen sequenced was peripheral blood. The receptors were sampled from a woman aged 40 to 50 who had recovered from COVID-19.

DNA of the CDR3: TGTGCCAGCAGCCCGACAGGGGGTAATGAAAAACTGTTTTTT. This gives the protein CASSPTGGNEKLFF. V gene TRBV6-5 combines with J gene TRBJ1-4; TRBD1 matches at 9 bases. From germline, CDR1 is MNHEY and CDR2 SVGAGI. The CDR3 has 14 amino acids. With V trimmed by 6 bases and J by 4 bases, 3 bases remained unmatched.

V gene TRBV9 combines with J gene TRBJ2-3; tentatively, D is TRBD2 (6 bases). Trimming pared 4 bases from V and 11 bases from J, leaving 20 bases between. The CDR3 contains 14 residues. CDR1 SGDLS and CDR2 YYNGEE come from the germline V gene. CDR3 loop: CASSPRTGWGGQYF. The CDR3 DNA sequence: TGTGCCAGCAGCCCCCGGACGGGTTGGGGAGGGCAGTATTTT.

This clone was counted a single time. The rearrangement joins TRBV7-2 to TRBJ2-5; 9 bases align to TRBD2. Trimming took 1 base from V and 5 from J; bases not matched to a gene: 8. The V gene's germline CDR1 is SGHTA and CDR2 FQGNSA. This CDR3 is 16 amino acids long. In nucleotides, the CDR3 is TGTGCCAGCAGCTTAGTCGGGCTAGCGGGGTGGGAGACCCAGTACTTC. Translating it yields CASSLVGLAGWETQYF.

The rearrangement joins TRBV6-5 to TRBJ2-5; TRBD2 agrees at 7 bases. The CDR3 runs to 15 residues. CDR1 and CDR2 (germline): MNHEY, SVGAGI. J lost 2 bases, V lost 2 bases, and 5 bases had no gene match. CDR3 DNA: TGTGCCAGCAGTTACCTCGGGGGGACTCAAGAGACCCAGTACTTC. Amino acids: CASSYLGGTQETQYF.

This chain links TRBV2 with TRBJ2-1, with 7 positions matching TRBD1. The trim removed 6 bases at V and 7 bases at J, leaving 6 bases unmatched. Germline assignment: CDR1 SNHLY and CDR2 FYNNEI. This CDR3 is 13 amino acids long. CDR3 region: CASRRQTGNEQFF. CDR3 bases: TGTGCCAGCAGGAGACAGACAGGGAATGAGCAGTTCTTC.

This chain links TRBV6-5 with TRBJ2-7; no reliable D call. CDR3 size: 15 residues. Germline lookup yields CDR1 MNHEY and CDR2 SVGAGI. Trimming took off 2 bases at V and 0 bases at J, with 11 bases between the two ends. The CDR3 reads CASSYVQAHSYEQYF. CDR3 bases: TGTGCCAGCAGTTACGTGCAGGCGCACTCCTACGAGCAGTACTTC.

The count of this clone is one. The chain recombines TRBV3-1 (or the pseudogene TRBV3-2) with TRBJ1-3, with 7 bases that match TRBD1. V lost 4 bases to trimming and J lost 1 base; unmatched junction nucleotides: 7. The CDR3 has 16 amino acids. The germline CDR1 and CDR2 sequences are LGHDT and YNNKEL (reference sequence). The CDR3 bases are TGTGCCAGCAGCCCTGTACAGGGGAGGTCTGGAAACACCATATATTTT. Encoded protein: CASSPVQGRSGNTIYF.

The chain uses TRBV6-5 and TRBJ1-2, with 7 bases fitting TRBD1. CDR1 is MNHEY, CDR2 SVGAGI, per germline. J was trimmed by 8 bases and V by 2 bases; bases with no gene match: 8. The CDR3 spans 14 residues. CDR3 protein: CASSYGAPQGGYTF. The CDR3 nucleotides read TGTGCCAGCAGTTACGGGGCCCCACAGGGGGGCTACACCTTC.

The rearrangement joins TRBV2 to TRBJ2-1; 14 nucleotides line up with TRBD2. The CDR3 length is 16 residues. The J segment lost 8 bases and the V segment lost 0 bases, leaving 3 bases of the junction unmatched. Germline V gene data show CDR1 as SNHLY and CDR2 as FYNNEI. CDR3 sequence (DNA): TGTGCCAGCAGTGAAGCGGGGACTAGCGGGAGCCATGAGCAGTTCTTC. Its translation: CASSEAGTSGSHEQFF.

The sample holds one count of this clone. V gene TRBV5-1 combines with J gene TRBJ2-3; perhaps TRBD2 as D (7 bases). CDR3 length: 19 amino acids. Germline CDR1 SGHRS, CDR2 YFSETQ. Trimming removed 2 bases from V and 2 bases from J, with 24 bases in between. CDR3 loop: CASSFQGPQGLLITDTQYF. CDR3 DNA: TGCGCCAGCAGCTTTCAGGGGCCCCAGGGACTACTTATCACAGATACGCAGTATTTT.

This chain uses TRBV30 with TRBJ1-3; 9 bases map to TRBD1. Germline lookup yields CDR1 GTSNPN and CDR2 SVGIG (reference sequence). CDR3 length equals 15 residues. Trimming removed 6 bases from V and 4 bases from J; junction bases left unmatched: 10. The CDR3 sequence is CACTPGQGLGNTIYF. For the CDR3, the DNA is TGTGCCTGCACTCCCGGACAGGGGTTGGGAAACACCATATATTTT.

The rearrangement links TRBV7-2 to TRBJ2-1; TRBD2 matches 14 bases. V gave up 0 bases and J gave up 8 bases; unmatched junction bases: 6. The germline CDR1 and CDR2 sequences are SGHTA and FQGNSA. CDR3 size: 17 residues. The CDR3: CASSLAGLAGVKDEQFF. The CDR3 DNA reads TGTGCCAGCAGCTTAGCGGGACTAGCGGGAGTTAAGGATGAGCAGTTCTTC. The whole variable domain, remainder taken from reference TRBV7-2 and TRBJ2-1, is GAGVSQSPSNKVTEKGKDVELRCDPISGHTALYWYRQSLGQGLEFLIYFQGNSAPDKSGLPSDRFSAERTGGSVSTLTIQRTQQEDSAVYLCASSLAGLAGVKDEQFFGPGTRLTVL.

The gene calls are TRBV19 and TRBJ2-2; 11 bases are shared with TRBD2. CDR3 length equals 15 residues. Germline V gene lookup returns CDR1 LNHDA and CDR2 SQIVND (reference sequence). Losses at the gene ends were 10 bases for V and 6 bases for J; bases not matched to a gene: 10. The CDR3 DNA is TGTGCCACCGATAGCGGGAGGGCGGGTTCCGGGGAGCTGTTTTTT. This sequence encodes CATDSGRAGSGELFF.

This chain connects TRBV3-1 (or the pseudogene TRBV3-2) to TRBJ2-1; 9 nucleotides agree with TRBD1. The V gene end was trimmed by 4 bases and the J gene end by 1 base; junction bases not matched to a gene: 8. The V gene's germline CDR1 is LGHDT and CDR2 YNNKEL (reference sequence). This CDR3 has 17 residues. CDR3 in amino acids: CASSPDHRGRSYNEQFF. In DNA form, the CDR3 reads TGTGCCAGCAGCCCCGACCACAGGGGGCGATCCTACAATGAGCAGTTCTTC.

Comment on this clone: At one of its ends the junction is not consistent with the germline gene, which may arise from a read error. V is TRBV6-2 or TRBV6-3 and J is TRBJ2-7; D remains unclear. Germline V gene lookup returns CDR1 MNHEY and CDR2 SVGEGT. The CDR3 is made up of 11 amino acids. The CDR3 bases are TGTGCCAGCAGTTACCCCGGAGAGAACTCGTGG. Translated, it gives CASSYPGENSW.

The V call is TRBV18, the J call TRBJ1-1; 8 bases fit TRBD1. The V segment lost 3 bases and the J segment 10 bases; nucleotides outside the gene matches: 19. CDR3 length: 17 residues. Germline V gene sequence: CDR1 KGHSH, CDR2 LQKENI. The CDR3 DNA is TGTGCCAGCTCACCGAGGACAGGGCAACTACATGAAGCAGTAGCTTTCTTT. Translated: CASSPRTGQLHEAVAFF.

The chain combines TRBV5-1 with TRBJ2-5; weak D call: TRBD2 (5 bases). Germline lookup yields CDR1 SGHRS and CDR2 YFSETQ. The CDR3 runs to 13 residues. With 1 base removed from V and 5 bases from J, the gap between germline ends came to 9 bases. CDR3 protein: CASSLWPGETQYF. CDR3 sequence (DNA): TGCGCCAGCAGCTTGTGGCCGGGGGAGACCCAGTACTTC.

The CDR3 protein is CASSVLGHTEQYF. In nucleotides, the CDR3 is TGTGCCAGCAGCGTCCTTGGACACACGGAGCAGTACTTC. This rearrangement joins TRBV6-5 to TRBJ2-7, with D perhaps TRBD1 (5 bases). Germline assignment: CDR1 MNHEY and CDR2 SVGAGI. The V and J ends lost 6 bases and 7 bases respectively, with 16 bases between them. This CDR3 region has 13 residues.

The rearrangement links TRBV23-1 to TRBJ2-7; 10 positions match TRBD2. TRBV23-1 belongs to the ORF category, with a function that is uncertain. The CDR3 covers 16 residues. V was clipped by 2 bases and J by 2 bases; unmatched bases: 6. This chain's CDR3 is CASSQLAGDGTYEQYF. As DNA, the CDR3 is TGCGCCAGCAGTCAACTAGCGGGAGATGGGACCTACGAGCAGTACTTC.

The chain joins TRBV6-5 to TRBJ2-1; TRBD1 is a possible D gene (5 bases). Trimming stripped 0 bases from V and 3 bases from J, with 12 bases between. Germline CDR1 is MNHEY and CDR2 is SVGAGI. The CDR3 has 16 residues. Here the CDR3 reads CASSYSTAGFYNEQFF. In nucleotides, the CDR3 is TGTGCCAGCAGTTACTCCACCGCAGGGTTCTACAATGAGCAGTTCTTC.

The chain uses TRBV7-9 and TRBJ1-1; TRBD1 aligns across 7 bases. CDR3 length equals 14 residues. Germline assignment: CDR1 SEHNR and CDR2 FQNEAQ (reference sequence). V shed 7 bases and J 4 bases; nucleotides not matched to a gene: 9. The CDR3 DNA sequence: TGTGCCAGCACTCGACAGGGTGGCGGCACTGAAGCTTTCTTT. Residues: CASTRQGGGTEAFF.

The gene calls are TRBV5-1 and TRBJ1-6, with D perhaps TRBD1 (6 bases). The CDR3 covers 17 residues. Germline-derived CDR1 and CDR2 are SGHRS and YFSETQ. The V end lost 0 bases, the J end lost 10 bases, and 20 bases lay between the germline ends. CDR3 in DNA: TGCGCCAGCAGCTTGGGCCCACAGGGCGCATCGGGGTCACCCCTCCACTTT. Encoded protein: CASSLGPQGASGSPLHF.

This chain connects TRBV9 to TRBJ2-5, with unresolved D. Germline V gives CDR1 SGDLS, CDR2 YYNGEE. This CDR3 contains 12 residues. V was shortened by 4 bases and J by 12 bases, with 16 bases between the two germline ends. The CDR3 DNA reads as TGTGCCAGCAGCCAAGACACCCCCCGCAAGTACTTC. This sequence encodes CASSQDTPRKYF.

As DNA, the CDR3 is TGCAGCGTTGAGGGGCAGGGAGGGATTTCCAGGGGGACCCAGTACTTC. Its translation: CSVEGQGGISRGTQYF. The chain is built from TRBV29-1 and TRBJ2-5, with D tentatively TRBD2 (7 bases). Per the germline V gene, CDR1 is SQVTM and CDR2 is ANQGSEA. The CDR3 is 16 amino acids. Trimming pared 3 bases from V and 7 bases from J, leaving 24 bases between.

The chain joins TRBV9 to TRBJ2-2, with unresolved D. With 2 bases removed from V and 3 bases from J, the gap between germline ends came to 11 bases. CDR1 and CDR2 (germline): SGDLS, YYNGEE. The CDR3 has 15 residues. CDR3 region: CASSVRSMDTGELFF. CDR3 coding DNA: TGTGCCAGCAGCGTCCGGAGTATGGACACCGGGGAGCTGTTTTTT.